The next 6 T cell receptor beta chains were all read from a single sample in a study of shared clonotypes between healthy human individuals. Positive CCR7 selection of CD45RO-negative cells yielded the naive CD8 cells, and terminally differentiated effector memory CD45RA+ cells were excluded. This table comes from immunoSEQ multiplex PCR, and its TCRdb copy is limited to in-frame clones, with some not included. Found here are approximately 600,000 clones, roughly 95% of them singletons; the top ten hold around 0.12%. Input material: naive CD8+ T cells sorted from blood. Source of these receptors: a woman younger than 45 in good health.

The rearrangement joins TRBV7-9 to TRBJ2-1, with 7 nucleotides matching TRBD2. The length of the CDR3 is 16 residues. J lost 5 bases, V lost 4 bases, and 11 bases had no gene match. CDR1 is SEHNR and CDR2 is FQNEAQ in the germline V gene (reference sequence). The CDR3: CASSSPRTSGDNEQFF. The CDR3 DNA reads TGTGCCAGCAGCTCCCCGCGGACTAGTGGGGACAATGAGCAGTTCTTC.

The chain couples TRBV28 to TRBJ1-1; D gene uncertain. V dropped 5 bases and J dropped 0 bases, with 7 bases sitting between them. Germline V lookup: CDR1 MDHEN, CDR2 SYDVKM. There are 13 residues in the CDR3. The CDR3 reads CASSEYLNTEAFF. The CDR3 nucleotides read TGTGCCAGCAGTGAGTATTTGAACACTGAAGCTTTCTTT.

The CDR3 DNA sequence: TGTGCCAGCAGCTTGTTCCGGGGGGCGGCTAGCGGGAGGGCCGATGAGCAGTTCTTC. Translating gives CASSLFRGAASGRADEQFF. V and J are TRBV5-8 and TRBJ2-1; 12 nucleotides align to TRBD2. Germline CDR1 is SGHTS and CDR2 is YDEGEE. Trimming cost V 1 base and J 8 bases; bases outside gene matches: 16. The CDR3 extends over 19 amino acids.

The chain has TRBV5-1 and TRBJ2-7; D is unclear. Looked up from germline, CDR1 is SGHRS and CDR2 is YFSETQ. This CDR3 has 13 residues. V was cut by 4 bases and J by 2 bases, with 10 bases left in between. The CDR3 region has the DNA TGCGCCAGCAGCCCCGGCCTTACCTACGAGCAGTACTTC. Translating it yields CASSPGLTYEQYF.

The chain joins TRBV9 to TRBJ2-7; D gene unclear. This CDR3 is 15 amino acids long. The ends were cut back, 2 bases at V and 0 bases at J, with 12 bases in the middle. Germline CDR1 is SGDLS and CDR2 is YYNGEE. CDR3 sequence: CASSVQVGFSYEQYF. The CDR3 nucleotides are TGTGCCAGCAGCGTCCAGGTGGGATTCTCCTACGAGCAGTACTTC.

The rearrangement links TRBV18 to TRBJ2-7; 9 bases map to TRBD1. Germline V lookup: CDR1 KGHSH, CDR2 LQKENI. The trim removed 0 bases at V and 11 bases at J, leaving 17 bases unmatched. This CDR3 is built from 17 residues. The CDR3 coding sequence is TGTGCCAGCTCACCACCGGTTCCGGGACAGGGCCTACCGCAGGAGTACTTC. Translating gives CASSPPVPGQGLPQEYF. The entire variable domain, with the rest obtained from reference TRBV18 and TRBJ2-7, is as follows: NAGVMQNPRHLVRRRGQEARLRCSPMKGHSHVYWYRQLPEEGLKFMVYLQKENIIDESGMPKERFSAEFPKEGPSILRIQQVVRGDSAAYFCASSPPVPGQGLPQEYFGPGTRLTVT.